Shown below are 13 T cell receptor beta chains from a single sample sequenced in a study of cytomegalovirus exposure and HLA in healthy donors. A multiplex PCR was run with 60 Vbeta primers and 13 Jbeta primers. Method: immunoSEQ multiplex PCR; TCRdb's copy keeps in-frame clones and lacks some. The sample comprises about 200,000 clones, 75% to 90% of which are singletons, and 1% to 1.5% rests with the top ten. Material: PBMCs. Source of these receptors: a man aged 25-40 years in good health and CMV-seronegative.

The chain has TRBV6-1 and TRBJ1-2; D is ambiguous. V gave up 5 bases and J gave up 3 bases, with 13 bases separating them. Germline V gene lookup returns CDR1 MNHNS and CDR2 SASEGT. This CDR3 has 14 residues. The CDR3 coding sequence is TGTGCCAGCAGTACAAACGTGGGAGACTATGGCTACACCTTC. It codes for CASSTNVGDYGYTF.

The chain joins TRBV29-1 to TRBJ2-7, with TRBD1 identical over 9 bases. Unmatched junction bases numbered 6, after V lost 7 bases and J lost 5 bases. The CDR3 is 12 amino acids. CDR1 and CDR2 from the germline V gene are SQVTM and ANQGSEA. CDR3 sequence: CSAGQGYDEQYF. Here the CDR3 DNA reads TGCAGCGCTGGACAGGGGTACGACGAGCAGTACTTC.

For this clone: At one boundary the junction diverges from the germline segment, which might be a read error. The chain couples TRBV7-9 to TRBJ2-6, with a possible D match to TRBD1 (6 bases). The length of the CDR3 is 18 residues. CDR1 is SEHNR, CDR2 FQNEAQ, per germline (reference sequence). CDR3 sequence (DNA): TGTGCCAGCAGCTTACCGGACAGCCGACCCTCTGGGGCCAACGGCCTGACTTTC. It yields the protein CASSLPDSRPSGANGLTF.

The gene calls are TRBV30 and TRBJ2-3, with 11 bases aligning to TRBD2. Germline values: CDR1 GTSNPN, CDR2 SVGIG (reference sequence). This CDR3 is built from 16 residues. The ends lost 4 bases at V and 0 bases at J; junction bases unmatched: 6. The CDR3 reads CAWNRASGRSTDTQYF. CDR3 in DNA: TGTGCCTGGAATAGGGCTAGCGGGAGGAGCACAGATACGCAGTATTTT.

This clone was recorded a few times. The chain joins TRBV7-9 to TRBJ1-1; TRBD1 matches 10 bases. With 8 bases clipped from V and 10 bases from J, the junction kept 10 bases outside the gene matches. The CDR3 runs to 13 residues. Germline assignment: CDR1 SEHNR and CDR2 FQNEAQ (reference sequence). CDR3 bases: TGTGCCAGCGAGCCCGGGACAGGGGTCGTAGCTTTCTTT. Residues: CASEPGTGVVAFF. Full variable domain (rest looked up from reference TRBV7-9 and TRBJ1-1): DTGVSQNPRHKITKRGQNVTFRCDPISEHNRLYWYRQTLGQGPEFLTYFQNEAQLEKSRLLSDRFSAERPKGSFSTLEIQRTEQGDSAMYLCASEPGTGVVAFFGQGTRLTVV.

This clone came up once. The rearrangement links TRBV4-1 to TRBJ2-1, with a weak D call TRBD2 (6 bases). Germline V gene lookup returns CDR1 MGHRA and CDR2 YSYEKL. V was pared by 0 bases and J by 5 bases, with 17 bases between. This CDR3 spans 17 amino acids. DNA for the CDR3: TGCGCCAGCAGCCAAGAACAACCCGGGAGAGTTAACAATGAGCAGTTCTTC. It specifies CASSQEQPGRVNNEQFF.

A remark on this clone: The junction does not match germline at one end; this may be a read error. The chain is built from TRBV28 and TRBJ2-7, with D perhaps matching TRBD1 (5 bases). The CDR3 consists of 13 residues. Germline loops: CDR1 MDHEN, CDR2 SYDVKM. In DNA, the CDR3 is TGTGCCAGCAGTTTAAGGGTTGGGGCAGGGCAGAGCTTC. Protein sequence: CASSLRVGAGQSF.

CDR3 sequence reads: CASSLGSSGGVWTGELFF. The DNA for the CDR3 is TGTGCCAGCAGCTTAGGGTCTAGCGGGGGGGTTTGGACCGGGGAGCTGTTTTTT. J is TRBJ2-2 and V is TRBV7-8; 12 bases agree with TRBD2. The CDR3 is 18 amino acids. Germline assignment: CDR1 SGHVS and CDR2 FQNEAQ. The V gene end was trimmed by 1 base and the J gene end by 5 bases; junction bases not matched to a gene: 8.

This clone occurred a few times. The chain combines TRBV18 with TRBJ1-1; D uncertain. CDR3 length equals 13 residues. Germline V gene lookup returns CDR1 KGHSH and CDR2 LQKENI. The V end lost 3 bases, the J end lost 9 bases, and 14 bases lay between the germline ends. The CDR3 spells CASSPGEGDKAFF. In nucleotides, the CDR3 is TGTGCCAGCTCACCGGGCGAGGGAGATAAAGCTTTCTTT.

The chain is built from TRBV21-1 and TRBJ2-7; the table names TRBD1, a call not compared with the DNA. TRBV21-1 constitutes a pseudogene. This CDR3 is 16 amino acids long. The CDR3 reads CASSSGGWRQGYEQYF. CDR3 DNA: TGTGCCAGCAGTTCCGGAGGGTGGAGACAGGGGTACGAGCAGTACTTC.

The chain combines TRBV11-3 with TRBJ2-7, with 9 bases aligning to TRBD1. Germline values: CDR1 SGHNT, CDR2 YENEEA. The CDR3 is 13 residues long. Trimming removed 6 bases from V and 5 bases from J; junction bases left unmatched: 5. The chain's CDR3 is CASRRTGDHEQYF. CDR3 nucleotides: TGTGCCAGCAGGCGGACAGGGGATCACGAGCAGTACTTC.

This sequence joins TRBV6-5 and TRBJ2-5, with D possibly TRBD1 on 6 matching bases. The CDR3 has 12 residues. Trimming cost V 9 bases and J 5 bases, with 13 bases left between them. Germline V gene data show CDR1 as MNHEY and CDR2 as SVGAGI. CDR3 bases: TGTGCCAGTCGCAGGGGTAGGGAGACCCAGTACTTC. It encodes CASRRGRETQYF.

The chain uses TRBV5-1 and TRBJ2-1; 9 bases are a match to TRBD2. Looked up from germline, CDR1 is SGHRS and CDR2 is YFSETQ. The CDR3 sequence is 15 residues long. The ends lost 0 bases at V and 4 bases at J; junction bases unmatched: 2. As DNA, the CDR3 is TGCGCCAGCAGCTTGGTGCTAGCGGGATACAATGAGCAGTTCTTC. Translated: CASSLVLAGYNEQFF.